These 26 T cell receptor beta chains were all obtained from the same sample, sequenced in a study of blood T cells in healthy people across ages. Next came a second PCR, run for about 7 to 12 cycles, which used a sample-barcoded 5' primer along with a J-beta primer mix. TCRdb analysed the 5' RACE reads with MiXCR anew, one entry per CDR3 protein. The sample yields about 1 million distinct CDR3 sequences, roughly 45% seen once. Sequencing used blood. These receptors all come from a woman aged 60-70 years in good health.

The gene calls are TRBV6-5 and TRBJ2-1, with 9 bases that match TRBD2. Germline values: CDR1 MNHEY, CDR2 SVGAGI. After removal of 4 bases from V and 10 bases from J, the junction contained 14 bases not matched to a gene. The length of the CDR3 is 16 residues. DNA for the CDR3: TGTGCCAGCAGTTCCTCCGGGACTAGCTACGATCGGGAGCAGTTCTTC. It is translated as CASSSSGTSYDREQFF.

This clonotype showed up just a few times. The V call is TRBV20-1, the J call TRBJ2-7, with D perhaps TRBD1 or TRBD2 (5 bases each). Trimming stripped 5 bases from V and 7 bases from J, with 18 bases between. The V gene's germline CDR1 is DFQATT and CDR2 SNEGSKA (reference sequence). The CDR3 extends over 13 amino acids. The CDR3, as DNA: TGCAGTGCTGACCGGGACCAAGTCTGGGAGCAGTACTTC. Its protein is CSADRDQVWEQYF.

This clonotype occurred a few times. CDR3 sequence (DNA): TGCAGCCACCGGAACACACACAATTACAATGAGCAGTACTTC. Translation: CSHRNTHNYNEQYF. The chain has TRBV29-1 and TRBJ2-7; D gene unclear. The CDR3 covers 14 residues. Germline CDR1 and CDR2: SQVTM and ANQGSEA. Trimming removed 8 bases at V and 7 bases at J, with 24 bases between.

This clonotype was observed at least ten times. V usage is TRBV5-1 and J usage is TRBJ1-1; D not resolved. Between the trimmed V and J ends, which lost 3 bases and 3 bases, there was a span of 9 bases. This CDR3 contains 13 residues. Germline lookup yields CDR1 SGHRS and CDR2 YFSETQ. This CDR3 is CASSSRQYTEAFF. The CDR3 DNA reads as TGCGCCAGCAGCTCGCGGCAGTACACTGAAGCTTTCTTT.

This chain uses TRBV11-2 with TRBJ1-6; possible D gene TRBD1, 5 bases. Germline V gene lookup returns CDR1 SGHAT and CDR2 FQNNGV. Trimming shortened V by 0 bases and J by 9 bases, and 12 bases separated the two germline ends. This CDR3 is built from 15 residues. For the CDR3, the DNA is TGTGCCAGCAGCTTAGATCGGGGGGGAGCTTCACCCCTCCACTTT. Its translation is CASSLDRGGASPLHF.

DNA for the CDR3: TGTGCCAGCTCTGCACCGATGGGGGACGAGCAGTACTTC. It yields the protein CASSAPMGDEQYF. This sequence joins TRBV18 and TRBJ2-5; D is perhaps TRBD1 or TRBD2 (5 bases each). The DNA end is a closer match to TRBJ2-7, so the J assignment may be wrong. There are 13 residues in the CDR3. Germline assignment: CDR1 KGHSH and CDR2 LQKENI.

This clonotype has just a few counts. The CDR3 sequence is CSAREVGRVMQYF. CDR3 coding DNA: TGCAGTGCTAGAGAGGTGGGCAGGGTGATGCAGTATTTT. V and J are TRBV20-1 and TRBJ2-3; tentatively, D is TRBD1 (5 bases). From germline, CDR1 is DFQATT and CDR2 SNEGSKA (reference sequence). This CDR3 has 13 residues. Trimming cost V 0 bases and J 11 bases, with 15 bases left between them.

The V gene is TRBV28, the J gene TRBJ1-5, with D possibly being TRBD1 (5 bases). The CDR3 contains 15 residues. V lost 5 bases to trimming and J lost 0 bases, with 11 bases between them. Germline values: CDR1 MDHEN, CDR2 SYDVKM. For the CDR3, the DNA is TGTGCCAGCAGTCTTGGGACTGCTAGCAATCAGCCCCAGCATTTT. It yields the protein CASSLGTASNQPQHF.

This clonotype appeared a few times. The chain combines TRBV29-1 with TRBJ2-3; D not certain. This CDR3 is 17 amino acids long. The V gene's germline CDR1 is SQVTM and CDR2 ANQGSEA. V lost 7 bases and J lost 6, with 29 bases in between. CDR3 residues: CSAIPLLRAGSPDTQYF. As DNA, the CDR3 is TGCAGCGCCATCCCCCTTCTTCGGGCAGGTAGCCCGGATACGCAGTATTTT.

With regard to this clonotype: Relative to the germline gene, one junction end is altered; a read error may explain this. The rearrangement uses TRBV7-9 and TRBJ2-5, with 10 bases aligning to TRBD1. Looked up from germline, CDR1 is SEHNR and CDR2 is FQNEAQ (reference sequence). The CDR3 is made up of 17 amino acids. The CDR3 coding sequence is TGTGCCAGCAGCTCCACCCCCGGGACAGGGGCTGGAGAGGCCCAGTACTTC. Its protein product is CASSSTPGTGAGEAQYF.

A note on this clonotype: A read error may be the cause here, since a much bigger clone is one base away. The V and J genes are TRBV20-1 and TRBJ2-5; 11 positions agree with TRBD2. CDR1 and CDR2 (germline): DFQATT, SNEGSKA (reference sequence). With 0 bases clipped from V and 11 bases from J, the junction kept 23 bases outside the gene matches. The CDR3 is 19 residues long. For the CDR3, the DNA is TGCAGTGCTAGAGATAATAGACCGCTAGCGGGAGGCCTTAGGAATGAGCAGTACTTC. Protein: CSARDNRPLAGGLRNEQYF.

The chain recombines TRBV6-2 or TRBV6-3 with TRBJ2-4; D may be TRBD1 (5 bases). The end of the DNA fits TRBJ2-7 better, so the J call may be wrong. Germline values: CDR1 MNHEY, CDR2 SVGEGT. This CDR3 spans 16 amino acids. The CDR3 DNA sequence: TGTGCCAGCACCGAAGGGGTCTGGCCATCCCTTTACGAGCAGTACTTC. The encoded protein is CASTEGVWPSLYEQYF.

This clonotype has just a few counts. The V call is TRBV20-1, the J call TRBJ2-1, with TRBD2 identical over 7 bases. The CDR3 extends over 16 amino acids. With 6 bases clipped from V and 0 bases from J, the junction kept 11 bases outside the gene matches. Germline lookup yields CDR1 DFQATT and CDR2 SNEGSKA (reference sequence). CDR3 sequence (DNA): TGCAGTGCCAATCCCTTAGCGGGCGACTCCTACAATGAGCAGTTCTTC. It codes for CSANPLAGDSYNEQFF.

J is TRBJ2-1 and V is TRBV27; 11 bases fit TRBD1. Germline trimming cut 5 bases from V and 2 bases from J; bases unmatched to any gene: 5. CDR3 length: 16 residues. The germline gives CDR1 MNHEY, CDR2 SMNVEV (reference sequence). The CDR3 bases are TGTGCCAGCAGTCCCTGGACAGGGGGCCCCTACAATGAGCAGTTCTTC. Translating gives CASSPWTGGPYNEQFF.

Comment on this clonotype: The junction shows a germline mismatch at one end, possibly a read error. The chain recombines TRBV5-1 with TRBJ1-1; D is unresolved. CDR1 and CDR2 (germline): SGHRS, YFSETQ. The CDR3 loop spans 15 amino acids. CDR3 region: CASSLDRWRVTGAFF. CDR3 bases: TGCGCCAGCAGCTTGGACCGGTGGAGGGTCACTGGAGCTTTCTTT.

This chain joins TRBV6-5 and TRBJ2-7, with no clear D. The ends were cut back, 2 bases at V and 0 bases at J, with 8 bases in the middle. The germline gives CDR1 MNHEY, CDR2 SVGAGI. The CDR3 runs 14 residues. CDR3 DNA: TGTGCCAGCAGTTACGACTGGAGCTCCTACGAGCAGTACTTC. This codes for CASSYDWSSYEQYF.

This clonotype was detected a few times. This rearrangement joins TRBV4-2 to TRBJ2-7, with 7 nucleotides matching TRBD1. Looked up from germline, CDR1 is LGHNA and CDR2 is YNFKEQ. The CDR3 runs 17 residues. The trim removed 0 bases at V and 6 bases at J, leaving 14 bases unmatched. CDR3 sequence (DNA): TGTGCCAGCAGCCAAGATCCCCGACAGGGTCCGGGTTCCGAGCAGTACTTC. This sequence encodes CASSQDPRQGPGSEQYF.

This clonotype was counted between two and nine times. The chain employs TRBV6-6 and TRBJ2-1; D might be TRBD1 (5 bases). The germline V gene has CDR1 MNHNY and CDR2 SVGAGI (reference sequence). The CDR3 sequence is 16 residues long. With 3 bases removed from V and 2 bases from J, the gap between germline ends came to 14 bases. CDR3 sequence: CASSYADRPPYNEQFF. CDR3 in DNA: TGTGCCAGCAGTTATGCCGACAGACCGCCCTACAATGAGCAGTTCTTC.

In its sample, this clonotype was seen a few times. The chain is built from TRBV7-9 and TRBJ2-1; D not certain. V lost 0 bases and J 6 bases, leaving 9 bases between the germline ends. The germline CDR1 and CDR2 sequences are SEHNR and FQNEAQ (reference sequence). The CDR3 extends over 14 amino acids. The CDR3 is CASSLAGFSNEQFF. Here the CDR3 DNA reads TGTGCCAGCAGCTTAGCGGGATTCAGCAATGAGCAGTTCTTC.

Here the CDR3 DNA reads TGTGCCAGCAGTTCAGACTTCCTGGGCTCCTACGAGCAGTACTTC. Its protein is CASSSDFLGSYEQYF. V usage is TRBV28 and J usage is TRBJ2-7; D gene unclear. The CDR3 runs to 15 residues. The germline V gene encodes CDR1 MDHEN and CDR2 SYDVKM. V was pared by 4 bases and J by 0 bases, with 13 bases between.

The chain has TRBV4-1 and TRBJ1-1; unclear D gene. This CDR3 is built from 13 residues. Germline V gene lookup returns CDR1 MGHRA and CDR2 YSYEKL. Deletions cut 0 bases from V and 4 bases from J, with 6 bases between. The CDR3 region is CASSQEFGTEAFF. DNA of the CDR3: TGCGCCAGCAGCCAAGAGTTCGGCACTGAAGCTTTCTTT.

This clonotype was picked up a small number of times. J is TRBJ2-1 and V is TRBV6-6, with 14 bases identical to TRBD2. Germline CDR1 MNHNY, CDR2 SVGAGI (reference sequence). This CDR3 has 15 residues. Losses at the gene ends were 8 bases for V and 1 base for J; bases not matched to a gene: 1. CDR3 sequence (DNA): TGTGCCAGCGGGACTAGCGGGAGTTCCTACAATGAGCAGTTCTTC. Translating gives CASGTSGSSYNEQFF.

This clonotype was counted a few times. The chain uses TRBV7-9 and TRBJ2-3, with TRBD2 matching 8 bases. The CDR3 spans 16 residues. V was clipped by 1 base and J by 4 bases; unmatched bases: 7. Germline V lookup: CDR1 SEHNR, CDR2 FQNEAQ (reference sequence). The CDR3 here is CASSLGERESADTQYF. The CDR3 DNA is TGTGCCAGCAGCTTAGGGGAGCGGGAGAGCGCAGATACGCAGTATTTT. Full variable domain (rest looked up from reference TRBV7-9 and TRBJ2-3): DTGVSQNPRHKITKRGQNVTFRCDPISEHNRLYWYRQTLGQGPEFLTYFQNEAQLEKSRLLSDRFSAERPKGSFSTLEIQRTEQGDSAMYLCASSLGERESADTQYFGPGTRLTVL.

The rearrangement uses TRBV25-1 and TRBJ2-5; 7 bases agree with TRBD1. V trimming: 6 bases; J trimming: 5 bases; junction bases outside the gene matches: 9. Germline CDR1 MGHDK, CDR2 SYGVNS. The CDR3 loop spans 14 amino acids. CDR3 DNA: TGTGCCAGCAGATTACAGGGGCGAGGGGAGACCCAGTACTTC. Protein: CASRLQGRGETQYF. Combining the CDR3 with reference TRBV25-1 and TRBJ2-5 gives the whole variable domain EADIYQTPRYLVIGTGKKITLECSQTMGHDKMYWYQQDPGMELHLIHYSYGVNSTEKGDLSSESTVSRIRTEHFPLTLESARPSHTSQYLCASRLQGRGETQYFGPGTRLLVL.

This chain links TRBV7-9 with TRBJ1-1, with 7 bases fitting TRBD1. V was clipped by 4 bases and J by 2 bases; unmatched bases: 19. Germline V CDR1 and CDR2: SEHNR, FQNEAQ (reference sequence). The CDR3 is 19 residues long. CDR3 loop: CASSSRDSHGAKFNTEAFF. The DNA for the CDR3 is TGTGCCAGCAGCTCTCGGGACAGTCACGGGGCTAAATTCAACACTGAAGCTTTCTTT.

The V and J genes are TRBV15 and TRBJ2-1; 10 bases are a match to TRBD2. V lost 0 bases and J lost 9; bases outside the gene matches: 8. Germline CDR1 and CDR2: LNHNV and YYDKDF (reference sequence). There are 16 residues in the CDR3. The CDR3 spells CATSREISGRLVEQFF. The CDR3 nucleotides are TGTGCCACCAGCAGAGAGATTAGCGGGAGGCTCGTTGAGCAGTTCTTC.